This T cell receptor beta chain was retrieved from a study of T cells in placental villitis. Notes on the research overall: Placental TCR-beta repertoires were compared across villitis of unknown etiology, gestational-age-matched unaffected controls, and infectious villitis in order to test an allograft-versus-infection hypothesis. Overall study results and their limits: Paraffin blocks contained small amounts of decidua, so some captured T cells, especially in controls, may have been decidual rather than villous infiltrates. Sequencing bulk tissue could not tell helper, regulatory or cytotoxic T cells apart, could not separate maternal from fetal T cells, and left out gamma-delta receptors. Higher CMV-specific clone frequencies were found in infectious CMV cases than in villitis of unknown etiology (approximately 0.01 vs 0.00094), and no difference in CMV-specific clone frequencies was seen between villitis of unknown etiology and controls.

The five infectious villitis placentae, four with confirmed cytomegalovirus and one with Toxoplasma gondii, were included without being matched to the other groups. In the infectious villitis group, the mothers were found to be younger and to have smaller fetuses, and preterm delivery or intrauterine demise was recorded in a couple of cases. Placentae were collected after delivery and examined grossly and histologically before archival tissue was selected. Five 10-micron scrolls were cut from each FFPE block, and DNA was isolated using the AllPrep DNA/RNA FFPE Tissue kit. NanoDrop was used to check DNA concentration and purity, while a Bioanalyzer was used to assess RNA quality. V sheds 4 bases and J sheds 3 bases, leaving 10 bases between their ends. CDR1 LNHDA and CDR2 SQIVND are derived from the germline V gene (reference sequence). Reading from cysteine to phenylalanine, the CDR3 counts 13 amino acids. Just CDR3 DNA is preserved here, 39 bases in frame from base 1.

Notes on this clone: The clone's antigen remains unknown. The record has no base qualities; no much larger clone is one base away.

Amplification of TCR-beta CDR3 regions from genomic DNA was performed with the immunoSEQ v4 bias-controlled multiplex PCR assay, which was run blinded to group allocation. Reference gene primers were added alongside TCR-beta primers to estimate nucleated cell and T cell quantities per sample. Sequencing of the libraries was performed on an Illumina MiSeq with a 100-cycle paired-end protocol. Per the original workflow: Diversity and richness were calculated in immunoSEQ Analyzer software, with richness determined by iChao1 and clonality derived from Pielou evenness and Shannon diversity (0-1, with higher values meaning less diverse). CDR3 amino acid sequences with V/J genes were queried against VDJdb for CMV, EBV and influenza A specificities using confidence 3 and substitution 2. The Morisita-Horn index was used to assess TCR-beta amino acid clonotype overlap between villitis of unknown etiology, infectious villitis and control repertoires. TCRdb carries this immuneACCESS record with in-frame sequences only. Its versions omit some clonotypes, under half of them owing to an unresolved V gene in the studies checked, with the rest unexplained. The V and J calls and clone size were taken over from that table, and D and trimming were inferred from the DNA. The sample yields 3,200 or so clones; approximately 70% were counted once. Of the sample, roughly a sixth falls within the top ten clones.

This receptor chain uses TRBV19 and TRBJ2-7; the D gene cannot be named for sure. The clonotype comes from a human patient with infectious villitis; the placental T cells may come from both mother and fetus. Sequences were obtained from placental tissue containing maternal and fetal cells. The bases are TGTGCCAGTAGTAGGAGATTCGGCTACGAGCAGTACTTC. Its coded protein is CASSRRFGYEQYF.